Listed here are 16 T cell receptor beta chains from one sample, sequenced in a study of control samples from healthy donors and cancer patients (dated by TCRdb to between 2020 and 2021). Library construction relied on the immunoSEQ multiplex PCR assay. TCRdb retrieved this table from immuneACCESS and kept in-frame rearrangements only. Not all clones are present; in checked studies, unresolved V genes account for under half, and no reason is known for the remainder. Within this sample are 85,000 to 95,000 clones, with approximately 90% of them counted one time only. Around 0.9% of the sample comes from the top ten. The source material was blood. Source of these receptors: a woman in her 30s in good health.

The chain couples TRBV4-2 to TRBJ1-4; D call uncertain. In germline, CDR1 is LGHNA, CDR2 YNFKEQ. V lost 0 bases and J lost 1, with 6 bases in between. The CDR3 runs 15 residues. CDR3 in DNA: TGTGCCAGCAGCCAAGAGGGCCTAACTAATGAAAAACTGTTTTTT. This gives the protein CASSQEGLTNEKLFF.

The chain couples TRBV5-1 to TRBJ2-7; 10 bases match TRBD1. The CDR3 totals 14 residues. Per the germline V gene, CDR1 is SGHRS and CDR2 is YFSETQ. The trim removed 3 bases at V and 2 bases at J, leaving 2 bases unmatched. The CDR3 protein is CASSSGTGAYEQYF. For the CDR3, the DNA is TGCGCCAGCAGCTCAGGGACAGGGGCCTACGAGCAGTACTTC.

A single count supports this clone. This chain connects TRBV12-3 or TRBV12-4 to TRBJ2-5; D gene ambiguous. The CDR3 runs to 11 residues. V gave up 3 bases and J gave up 5 bases, with 4 bases separating them. CDR3 in DNA: TGTGCCAGCAGTTTGGGGGAGACCCAGTACTTC. This translates into CASSLGETQYF.

The V call is TRBV5-5, the J call TRBJ2-2; 16 bases are a match to TRBD2. The CDR3 is 19 residues long. The germline V gene encodes CDR1 SGHKS and CDR2 YYEKEE (reference sequence). J lost 3 bases, V lost 2 bases, and 7 bases had no gene match. The CDR3 nucleotides read TGTGCCAGCAGCTTTGGGACTAGCGGGAGGGCCGGATACACCGGGGAGCTGTTTTTT. Translating it yields CASSFGTSGRAGYTGELFF.

The V and J genes are TRBV3-1 (or the pseudogene TRBV3-2) and TRBJ1-6; no firm D call. The V gene's germline CDR1 is LGHDT and CDR2 YNNKEL (reference sequence). V gave up 1 base and J gave up 11 bases, with 18 bases separating them. The CDR3 spans 16 residues. The CDR3 coding sequence is TGTGCCAGCAGCCAAGGGGCAGGCCGGACCGGGACACCCCTCCACTTT. The encoded protein is CASSQGAGRTGTPLHF.

This clone was recorded a few times. V gene TRBV14 combines with J gene TRBJ1-6; no definite D call. The length of the CDR3 is 14 residues. Germline loops: CDR1 SGHDN, CDR2 FVKESK. V dropped 1 base and J dropped 8 bases, with 9 bases sitting between them. The CDR3 sequence is CASSQVGGHSPLHF. The CDR3 nucleotides read TGTGCCAGCAGCCAAGTGGGTGGCCATTCACCCCTCCACTTT.

The V gene is TRBV27, the J gene TRBJ1-6; D gene unclear. Germline lookup yields CDR1 MNHEY and CDR2 SMNVEV (reference sequence). Trimming pared 3 bases from V and 1 base from J, leaving 7 bases between. The CDR3 is 15 amino acids. The DNA of the CDR3 is TGTGCCAGCAGTTTCGGCAGGTCCTATAATTCACCCCTCCACTTT. It encodes CASSFGRSYNSPLHF.

The V call is TRBV6-5, the J call TRBJ1-1, with TRBD1 identical over 7 bases. The V and J ends lost 5 bases and 2 bases, in that order; junction bases with no gene match: 5. CDR1 is MNHEY and CDR2 is SVGAGI in the germline V gene. The CDR3 loop spans 14 amino acids. The CDR3 loop reads CASSIRQGNTEAFF. The CDR3 coding sequence is TGTGCCAGCAGTATTCGACAGGGAAACACTGAAGCTTTCTTT.

V gene TRBV7-9 combines with J gene TRBJ1-2; the match to TRBD1 covers 9 bases. Germline CDR1 and CDR2: SEHNR and FQNEAQ (reference sequence). This CDR3 has 14 amino acids. Trimming removed 6 bases from V and 7 bases from J; junction bases left unmatched: 9. The CDR3 loop is CASSLLTGGGGYTF. Here the CDR3 DNA reads TGTGCCAGCAGTTTACTAACAGGGGGCGGTGGCTACACCTTC.

The J gene is TRBJ2-2, the V gene TRBV19; D possibly matches TRBD1 or TRBD2 (5 bases each). The CDR3 totals 14 residues. Germline loops: CDR1 LNHDA, CDR2 SQIVND (reference sequence). Trimming left V 4 bases short and J 2 bases short, with 8 bases between. This CDR3 is CASSTGPNTGELFF. CDR3 nucleotide sequence: TGTGCCAGTAGTACGGGACCTAACACCGGGGAGCTGTTTTTT.

This chain joins TRBV5-1 and TRBJ2-5; 7 nucleotides agree with TRBD1. This CDR3 contains 14 residues. The J segment lost 3 bases and the V segment lost 8 bases, leaving 10 bases of the junction unmatched. From germline, CDR1 is SGHRS and CDR2 YFSETQ. The chain's CDR3 is CASSRDSTKETQYF. CDR3 coding DNA: TGCGCCAGTAGCCGGGACAGCACTAAAGAGACCCAGTACTTC.

The chain carries TRBV18 and TRBJ1-4, with D tentatively TRBD1 (6 bases). The CDR3 contains 19 residues. Trimming took 3 bases from V and 1 from J, leaving 21 bases between them. Germline V gives CDR1 KGHSH, CDR2 LQKENI. The CDR3 nucleotides read TGTGCCAGCTCACCTCAACGGGGGCCCCGGGAGATAACTAATGAAAAACTGTTTTTT. Amino acids: CASSPQRGPREITNEKLFF.

This clone has only a few counts. The chain recombines TRBV7-2 with TRBJ2-7; D ambiguous. Germline CDR1 and CDR2: SGHTA and FQGNSA. The CDR3 runs to 16 residues. V dropped 0 bases and J dropped 4 bases, with 16 bases sitting between them. CDR3 nucleotides: TGTGCCAGCAGCTTAGCGCCCGTACAGAGCGCTTACGAGCAGTACTTC. Translation: CASSLAPVQSAYEQYF.

The chain combines TRBV6-5 with TRBJ2-3, with D possibly being TRBD1 (5 bases). Per the germline V gene, CDR1 is MNHEY and CDR2 is SVGAGI. With 6 bases removed from V and 0 bases from J, the gap between germline ends came to 10 bases. The CDR3 consists of 14 residues. The CDR3 protein is CASRARGSTDTQYF. The CDR3 DNA is TGTGCCAGCAGGGCTAGGGGTAGCACAGATACGCAGTATTTT.

This chain joins TRBV3-1 (or the pseudogene TRBV3-2) and TRBJ1-5; D is ambiguous. The CDR3 is made up of 13 amino acids. The V end lost 1 base, the J end lost 6 bases, and 7 bases lay between the germline ends. Germline assignment: CDR1 LGHDT and CDR2 YNNKEL (reference sequence). This chain's CDR3 is CASSQGEGQPQHF. The CDR3 DNA reads as TGTGCCAGCAGCCAAGGGGAAGGTCAGCCCCAGCATTTT.

The chain has TRBV30 and TRBJ1-2, with no clear D. CDR3 length equals 13 residues. The V end lost 1 base, the J end lost 8 bases, and 14 bases lay between the germline ends. Germline V CDR1 and CDR2: GTSNPN, SVGIG (reference sequence). In nucleotides, the CDR3 is TGTGCCTGGAGTGCGGACGGTTTTGGGGGCTACACCTTC. It yields the protein CAWSADGFGGYTF.